Each of the 10 T cell receptor beta chains below was sequenced from the same sample in a study of neurological immune-mediated disorders. TCRdb re-called the 5' RACE reads with MiXCR, one entry per CDR3 protein. The table includes more than 50,000 distinct CDR3 sequences, approximately 8.4% detected once. Time point meaning: longitudinal time-point 3. Sequencing was done on a sample of PBMCs. These receptors were taken from a woman in her thirties or forties in good health.

This clonotype occurred many times. V usage is TRBV11-3 and J usage is TRBJ2-7; D is undetermined. The V end was cut by 1 base, the J end by 3 bases, with 7 bases between. Per the germline V gene, CDR1 is SGHNT and CDR2 is YENEEA. CDR3 length equals 13 residues. The CDR3 spells CASSLAFGYEQYF. The CDR3 nucleotides read TGTGCCAGCAGCTTAGCTTTCGGCTACGAGCAGTACTTC.

This clonotype was counted ten times or more. The V and J genes are TRBV6-5 and TRBJ2-1, with 8 bases lining up with TRBD2. CDR3 length equals 17 residues. Losses at the gene ends were 2 bases for V and 4 bases for J; bases not matched to a gene: 10. CDR1 MNHEY and CDR2 SVGAGI come from the germline V gene. The CDR3 reads CASSYTPSSGFYNEQFF. DNA of the CDR3: TGTGCCAGCAGTTACACCCCGTCTAGCGGGTTTTACAATGAGCAGTTCTTC.

A few counts support this clonotype. The V gene is TRBV5-5, the J gene TRBJ1-2; no firm D call. From germline, CDR1 is SGHKS and CDR2 YYEKEE (reference sequence). CDR3 length: 14 amino acids. The V end lost 0 bases, the J end lost 1 base, and 7 bases lay between the germline ends. The chain's CDR3 is CASSLEILNYGYTF. The CDR3 DNA follows: TGTGCCAGCAGCTTGGAGATCCTTAACTATGGCTACACCTTC.

This clonotype was seen repeatedly, ten times or more. The chain is built from TRBV10-3 and TRBJ2-1; 10 positions match TRBD2. This CDR3 is built from 17 residues. CDR1 is ENHRY and CDR2 is SYGVKD in the germline V gene. With V trimmed by 0 bases and J by 6 bases, 8 bases remained unmatched. The CDR3 loop is CAISESWVQREGNEQFF. CDR3 coding DNA: TGTGCCATCAGTGAGTCGTGGGTCCAGCGGGAGGGCAATGAGCAGTTCTTC.

The sample holds many counts of this clonotype. CDR3 loop: CSATGHLYNEQFF. The DNA for the CDR3 is TGCAGTGCTACGGGACACCTTTACAATGAGCAGTTCTTC. The V and J genes are TRBV20-1 and TRBJ2-1; D is perhaps TRBD1 (6 bases). This CDR3 contains 13 residues. Trimming removed 4 bases at V and 4 bases at J, with 11 bases between. Per the germline V gene, CDR1 is DFQATT and CDR2 is SNEGSKA (reference sequence).

This clonotype appeared many times. The rearrangement uses TRBV29-1 and TRBJ2-3, with D unresolved. Trimming pared 7 bases from V and 1 base from J, leaving 18 bases between. Germline V gene lookup returns CDR1 SQVTM and CDR2 ANQGSEA. The length of the CDR3 is 15 residues. DNA of the CDR3: TGCAGCGCCGAAGCGAGCCCTGAGGGCACAGATACGCAGTATTTT. Protein product: CSAEASPEGTDTQYF.

This clonotype was detected many times. The CDR3 spells CATRRLYGYTF. The DNA for the CDR3 is TGTGCTACCAGGCGTCTCTATGGCTACACCTTC. The rearrangement uses TRBV12-3 or TRBV12-4 and TRBJ1-2; unclear D gene. There are 11 residues in the CDR3.

This clonotype was seen at least ten times. The gene calls are TRBV7-8 and TRBJ2-3; D is uncertain. The germline V gene has CDR1 SGHVS and CDR2 FQNEAQ. This CDR3 comprises 15 residues. Trimming shortened V by 5 bases and J by 0 bases, and 12 bases separated the two germline ends. The CDR3 reads CASSTRTPSTDTQYF. CDR3 nucleotides: TGTGCCAGCAGCACTCGGACCCCGAGCACAGATACGCAGTATTTT. Full variable domain (rest looked up from reference TRBV7-8 and TRBJ2-3): GAGVSQSPRYKVAKRGQDVALRCDPISGHVSLFWYQQALGQGPEFLTYFQNEAQLDKSGLPSDRFFAERPEGSVSTLKIQRTQQEDSAVYLCASSTRTPSTDTQYFGPGTRLTVL.

The sample holds many counts of this clonotype. V gene TRBV7-9 combines with J gene TRBJ2-1; D tentatively fits TRBD1 or TRBD2 (5 bases each). There are 13 residues in the CDR3. Trimming left V 0 bases short and J 8 bases short, with 8 bases between. Germline V gene sequence: CDR1 SEHNR, CDR2 FQNEAQ (reference sequence). CDR3 nucleotide sequence: TGTGCCAGCAGCTTAGCGAGGGGAGATGAGCAGTTCTTC. This translates into CASSLARGDEQFF.

This clonotype has at least ten counts. This CDR3 reads CASSYGTAEAFF. The CDR3 nucleotides read TGTGCCAGCAGTTATGGGACAGCTGAAGCTTTCTTT. The chain couples TRBV12-3 or TRBV12-4 to TRBJ1-1; 7 nucleotides agree with TRBD1. The V gene end was trimmed by 4 bases and the J gene end by 6 bases; junction bases not matched to a gene: 2. The CDR3 has 12 amino acids.